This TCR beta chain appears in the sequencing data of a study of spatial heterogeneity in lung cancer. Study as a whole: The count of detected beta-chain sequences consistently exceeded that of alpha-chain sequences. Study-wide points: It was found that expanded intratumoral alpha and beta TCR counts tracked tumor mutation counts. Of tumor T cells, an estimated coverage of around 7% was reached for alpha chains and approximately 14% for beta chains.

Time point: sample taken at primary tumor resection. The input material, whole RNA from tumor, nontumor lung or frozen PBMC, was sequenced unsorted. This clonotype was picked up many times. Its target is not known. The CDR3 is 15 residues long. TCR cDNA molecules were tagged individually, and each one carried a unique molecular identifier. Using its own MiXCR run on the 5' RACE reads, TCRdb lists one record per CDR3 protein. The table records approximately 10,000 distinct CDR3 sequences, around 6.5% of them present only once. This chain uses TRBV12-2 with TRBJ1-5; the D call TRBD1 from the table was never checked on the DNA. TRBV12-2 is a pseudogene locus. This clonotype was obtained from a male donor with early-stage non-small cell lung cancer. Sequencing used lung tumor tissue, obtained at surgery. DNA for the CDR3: TGTGCAAGTCGCTTATCCCGGGACAGGAATCAGCCCCAGCATTTT. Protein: CASRLSRDRNQPQHF.